This T cell receptor beta chain was identified in a study of blood T cell repertoires in COVID-19. Repertoires were generated with immunoSEQ multiplex PCR, while TCRdb's copy carries only in-frame clones and drops some. The repertoire has roughly 120,000 clones, roughly 90% of them found once; the top ten carry 8.4%. V lost 6 bases and J lost 6, with 15 bases in between. Germline values: CDR1 KGHSH, CDR2 LQKENI. There are 13 residues in the CDR3. The chain recombines TRBV18 with TRBJ2-7, with D unresolved. Sequencing used peripheral blood. This receptor was obtained from a woman between 70 and 85 years old who had recovered from COVID-19. The CDR3 DNA is TGTGCCAGCTCGTTGTCCCCGTCCAGCGAGCAGTACTTC. Translating it yields CASSLSPSSEQYF.